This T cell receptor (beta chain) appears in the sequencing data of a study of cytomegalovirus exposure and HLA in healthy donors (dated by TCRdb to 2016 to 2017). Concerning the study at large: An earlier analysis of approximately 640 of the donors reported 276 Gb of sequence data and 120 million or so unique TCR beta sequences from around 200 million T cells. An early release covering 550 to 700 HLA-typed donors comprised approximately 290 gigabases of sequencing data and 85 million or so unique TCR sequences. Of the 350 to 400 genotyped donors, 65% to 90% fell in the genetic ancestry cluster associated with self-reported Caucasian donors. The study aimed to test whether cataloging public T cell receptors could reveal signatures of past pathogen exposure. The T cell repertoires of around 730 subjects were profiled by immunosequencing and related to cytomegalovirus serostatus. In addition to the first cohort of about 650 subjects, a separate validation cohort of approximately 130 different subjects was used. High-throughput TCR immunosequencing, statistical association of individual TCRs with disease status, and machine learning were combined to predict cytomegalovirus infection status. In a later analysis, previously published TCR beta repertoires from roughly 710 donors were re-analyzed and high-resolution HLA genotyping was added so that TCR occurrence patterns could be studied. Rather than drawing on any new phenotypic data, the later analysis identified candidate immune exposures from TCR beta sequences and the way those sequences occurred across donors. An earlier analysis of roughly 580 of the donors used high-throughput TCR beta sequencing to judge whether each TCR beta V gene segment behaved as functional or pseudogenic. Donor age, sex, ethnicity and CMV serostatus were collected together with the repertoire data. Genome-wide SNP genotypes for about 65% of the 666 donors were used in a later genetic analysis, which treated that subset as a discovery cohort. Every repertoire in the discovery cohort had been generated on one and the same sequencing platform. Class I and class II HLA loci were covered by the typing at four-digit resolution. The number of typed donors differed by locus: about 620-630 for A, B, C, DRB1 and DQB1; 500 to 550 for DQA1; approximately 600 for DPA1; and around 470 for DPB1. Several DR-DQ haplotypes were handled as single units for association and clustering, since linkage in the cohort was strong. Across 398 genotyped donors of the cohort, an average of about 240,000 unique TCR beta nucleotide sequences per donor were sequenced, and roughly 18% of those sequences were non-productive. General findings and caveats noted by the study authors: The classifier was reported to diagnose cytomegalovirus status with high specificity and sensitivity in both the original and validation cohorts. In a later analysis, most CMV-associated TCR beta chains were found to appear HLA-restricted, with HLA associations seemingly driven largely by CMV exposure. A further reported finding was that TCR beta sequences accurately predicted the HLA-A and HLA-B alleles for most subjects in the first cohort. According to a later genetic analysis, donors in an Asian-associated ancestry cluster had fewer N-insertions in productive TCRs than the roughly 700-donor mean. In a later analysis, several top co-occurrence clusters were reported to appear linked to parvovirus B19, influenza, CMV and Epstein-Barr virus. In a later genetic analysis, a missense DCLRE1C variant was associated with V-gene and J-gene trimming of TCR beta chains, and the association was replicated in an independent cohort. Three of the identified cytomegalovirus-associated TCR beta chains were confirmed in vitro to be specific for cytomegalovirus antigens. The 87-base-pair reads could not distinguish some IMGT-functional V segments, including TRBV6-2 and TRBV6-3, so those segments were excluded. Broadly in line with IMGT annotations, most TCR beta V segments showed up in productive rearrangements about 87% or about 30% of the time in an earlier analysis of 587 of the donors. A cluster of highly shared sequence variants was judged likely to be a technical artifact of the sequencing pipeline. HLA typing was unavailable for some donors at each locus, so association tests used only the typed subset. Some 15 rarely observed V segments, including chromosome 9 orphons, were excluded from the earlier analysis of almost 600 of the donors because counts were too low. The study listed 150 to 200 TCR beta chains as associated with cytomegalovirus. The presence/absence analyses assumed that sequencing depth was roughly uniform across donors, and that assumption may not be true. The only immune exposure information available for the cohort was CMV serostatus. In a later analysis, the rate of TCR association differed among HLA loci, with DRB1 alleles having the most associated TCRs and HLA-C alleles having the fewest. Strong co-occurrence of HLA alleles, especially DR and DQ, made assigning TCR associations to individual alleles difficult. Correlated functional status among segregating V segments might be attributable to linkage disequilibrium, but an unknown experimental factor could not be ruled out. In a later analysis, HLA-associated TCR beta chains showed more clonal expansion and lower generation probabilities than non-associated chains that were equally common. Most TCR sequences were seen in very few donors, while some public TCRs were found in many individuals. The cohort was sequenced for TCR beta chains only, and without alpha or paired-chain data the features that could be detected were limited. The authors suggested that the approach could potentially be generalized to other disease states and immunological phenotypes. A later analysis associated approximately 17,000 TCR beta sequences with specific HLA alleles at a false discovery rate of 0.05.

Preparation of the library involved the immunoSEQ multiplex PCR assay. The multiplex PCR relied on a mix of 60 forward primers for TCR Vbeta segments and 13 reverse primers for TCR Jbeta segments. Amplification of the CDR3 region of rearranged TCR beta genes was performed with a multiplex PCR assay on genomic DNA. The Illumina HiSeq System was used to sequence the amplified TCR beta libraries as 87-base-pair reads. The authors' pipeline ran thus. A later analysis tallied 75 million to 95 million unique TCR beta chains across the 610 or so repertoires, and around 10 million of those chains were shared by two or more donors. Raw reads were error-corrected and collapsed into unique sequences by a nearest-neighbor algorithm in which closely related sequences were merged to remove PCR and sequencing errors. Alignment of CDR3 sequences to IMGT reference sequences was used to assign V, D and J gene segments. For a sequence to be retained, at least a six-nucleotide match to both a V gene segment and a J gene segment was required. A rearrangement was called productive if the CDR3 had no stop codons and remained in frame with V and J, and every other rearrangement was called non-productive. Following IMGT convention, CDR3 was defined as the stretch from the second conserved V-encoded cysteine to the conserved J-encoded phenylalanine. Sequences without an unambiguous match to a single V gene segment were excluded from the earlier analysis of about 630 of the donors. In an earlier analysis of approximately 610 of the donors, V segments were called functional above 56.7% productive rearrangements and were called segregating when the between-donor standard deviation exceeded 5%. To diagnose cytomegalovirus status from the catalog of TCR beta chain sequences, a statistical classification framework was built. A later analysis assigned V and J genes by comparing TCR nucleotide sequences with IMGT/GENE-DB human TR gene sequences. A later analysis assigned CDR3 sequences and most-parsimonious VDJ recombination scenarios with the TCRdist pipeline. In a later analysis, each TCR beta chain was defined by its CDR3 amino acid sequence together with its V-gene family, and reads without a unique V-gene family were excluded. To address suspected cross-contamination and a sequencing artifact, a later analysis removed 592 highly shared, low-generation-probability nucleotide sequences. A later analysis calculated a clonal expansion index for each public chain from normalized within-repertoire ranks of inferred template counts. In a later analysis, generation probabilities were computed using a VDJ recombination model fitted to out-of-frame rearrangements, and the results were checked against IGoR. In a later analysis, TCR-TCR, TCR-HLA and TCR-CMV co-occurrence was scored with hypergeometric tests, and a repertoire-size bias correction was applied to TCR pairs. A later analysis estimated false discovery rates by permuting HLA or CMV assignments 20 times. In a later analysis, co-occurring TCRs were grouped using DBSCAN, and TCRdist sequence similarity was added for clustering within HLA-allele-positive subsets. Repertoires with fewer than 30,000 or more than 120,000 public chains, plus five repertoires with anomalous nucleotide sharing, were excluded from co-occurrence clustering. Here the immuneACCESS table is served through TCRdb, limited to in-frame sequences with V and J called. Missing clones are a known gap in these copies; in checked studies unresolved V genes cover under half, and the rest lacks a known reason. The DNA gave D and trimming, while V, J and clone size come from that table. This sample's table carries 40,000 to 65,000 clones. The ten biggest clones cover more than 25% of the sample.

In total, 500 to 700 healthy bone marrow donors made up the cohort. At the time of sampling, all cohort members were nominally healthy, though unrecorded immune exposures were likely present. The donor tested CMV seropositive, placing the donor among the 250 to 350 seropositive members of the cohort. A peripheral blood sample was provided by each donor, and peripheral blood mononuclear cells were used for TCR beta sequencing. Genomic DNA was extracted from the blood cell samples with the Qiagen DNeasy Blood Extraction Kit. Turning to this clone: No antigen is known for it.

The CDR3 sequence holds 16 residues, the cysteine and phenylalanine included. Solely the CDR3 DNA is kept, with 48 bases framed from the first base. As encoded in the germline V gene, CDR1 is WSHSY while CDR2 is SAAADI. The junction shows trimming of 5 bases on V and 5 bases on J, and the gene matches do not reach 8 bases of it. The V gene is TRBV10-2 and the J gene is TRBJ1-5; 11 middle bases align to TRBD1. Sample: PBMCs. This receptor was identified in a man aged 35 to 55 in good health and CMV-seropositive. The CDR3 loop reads CASSTIGQGADQPQHF. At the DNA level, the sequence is TGCGCCAGCAGTACCATTGGACAGGGGGCAGATCAGCCCCAGCATTTT.